The table lists the clone carrying this T cell receptor beta chain with many counts. Antigen: not known. The CDR3 spans 13 residues. The V and J ends lost 2 bases and 3 bases, in that order; junction bases with no gene match: 0. CDR1 is SQVTM, CDR2 ANQGSEA, per germline. The record originates from a study of T-cell reconstitution after alpha-beta-depleted transplantation in children. Molecular barcoding with unique molecular identifiers was used for the TCRbeta library. TCRdb passed the PCR reads through MiXCR, listing each CDR3 protein once. The sample gives 100,000 to 130,000 distinct CDR3 sequences, about 6.4% of which show up once; roughly 23% is in the top ten. Findings of the study overall: In patients about two months after transplant, alpha-beta T cells reportedly arose from several hundred expanded graft clones.

Material: PBMCs, mostly from graft donor cells, obtained 360 days after TCRalphabeta/CD19-depleted stem cell transplant. This chain uses TRBV29-1 with TRBJ2-7; 11 bases agree with TRBD2. The TCR originated in a male patient between 2 and 10 years old who had a stem cell transplant for acute lymphoblastic leukemia, so the T cells may come from the graft donor. In DNA form, the CDR3 reads TGCAGCGTTGAAACTAGCGGGAGCTACGAGCAGTACTTC. Its protein is CSVETSGSYEQYF.